One sample yielded the 14 T cell receptor beta chains listed below, sequenced in a study of blood T cells in healthy people across ages. A J-beta primer mix and a sample-barcoded 5' primer were used in a second PCR of about 7 to 12 cycles. A single record per CDR3 protein comes from TCRdb applying MiXCR to the 5' RACE reads. The sample includes about 1.7 million distinct CDR3 sequences, roughly 27% of them seen just once. Sequencing was done on a sample of blood. All receptors derive from a woman aged 25 to 39 in good health.

The chain joins TRBV5-1 to TRBJ1-4, with a tentative D call TRBD1 (6 bases). Trimming removed 7 bases at V and 8 bases at J, with 18 bases between. Germline CDR1 and CDR2: SGHRS and YFSETQ. This CDR3 is 14 amino acids long. The CDR3 is CASVGGEQGEKLFF. Written as DNA, the CDR3 is TGCGCCAGCGTCGGGGGCGAACAGGGAGAAAAACTGTTTTTT.

This clonotype occurred a few times. The CDR3 nucleotides read TGTGCCAGCAGCGACGGGGAGGGCTTCACAGATACGCAGTATTTT. It encodes CASSDGEGFTDTQYF. V is TRBV5-6 and J is TRBJ2-3; 7 bases are a match to TRBD2. The V gene end was trimmed by 4 bases and the J gene end by 2 bases; junction bases not matched to a gene: 7. CDR3 size: 15 residues. Germline CDR1 SGHDT, CDR2 YYEEEE.

This clonotype occurred a few times. The chain joins TRBV7-9 to TRBJ2-2; 8 positions agree with TRBD1. CDR1 and CDR2 from the germline V gene are SEHNR and FQNEAQ (reference sequence). The CDR3 is made up of 16 amino acids. Trimming took 2 bases from V and 3 from J; bases not matched to a gene: 5. Here the CDR3 reads CASSLLPQGDTGELFF. The CDR3 DNA follows: TGTGCCAGCAGCTTATTACCACAGGGGGACACCGGGGAGCTGTTTTTT.

This chain connects TRBV20-1 to TRBJ2-5; either TRBD1 or TRBD2 may fit D (5 bases each). Germline CDR1 DFQATT, CDR2 SNEGSKA (reference sequence). This CDR3 has 14 amino acids. V lost 0 bases to trimming and J lost 1 base, with 9 bases between them. The CDR3 coding sequence is TGCAGTGCTAGAGATTGGGGGACCCAAGAGACCCAGTACTTC. Residues: CSARDWGTQETQYF.

This clonotype appeared once. The chain carries TRBV27 and TRBJ1-2, with a possible D match to TRBD1 (6 bases). Trimming left V 5 bases short and J 7 bases short, with 23 bases between. The CDR3 runs 16 residues. Germline assignment: CDR1 MNHEY and CDR2 SMNVEV (reference sequence). The CDR3: CASSPGGGRRSGGYTF. CDR3 coding DNA: TGTGCCAGCAGTCCGGGGGGGGGGCGGCGAAGTGGTGGCTACACCTTC.

In the case of this clonotype: Sequence at one end of the junction differs from germline and may be a read error. V usage is TRBV5-1 and J usage is TRBJ1-4; 10 positions match TRBD1. Germline V gene data show CDR1 as SGHRS and CDR2 as YFSETQ. The CDR3 sequence is 16 residues long. The CDR3 DNA reads TGCGCCGGCAGCTCGTCGTCCGGGACAGGGGACGGAAAACTGTTTTTT. As protein: CAGSSSSGTGDGKLFF.

This clonotype was seen a few times. V and J are TRBV18 and TRBJ1-2, with a possible D match to TRBD1 (5 bases). Germline CDR1 is KGHSH and CDR2 is LQKENI. The CDR3 extends over 16 amino acids. V was pared by 2 bases and J by 3 bases, with 16 bases between. The CDR3 spells CASSPLDKKPHYGYTF. CDR3 sequence (DNA): TGTGCCAGCTCACCATTGGACAAGAAGCCTCACTATGGCTACACCTTC.

This rearrangement joins TRBV20-1 to TRBJ2-7, with 11 bases aligning to TRBD1. The tail of the sequence fits TRBJ2-5 better, so the J call may be wrong. Germline CDR1 reads DFQATT; CDR2 reads SNEGSKA (reference sequence). The CDR3 runs to 14 residues. The CDR3 is CSAPWTGGEETQYF. CDR3 coding DNA: TGCAGTGCCCCCTGGACAGGGGGCGAGGAGACCCAGTACTTC.

The chain joins TRBV18 to TRBJ1-5; the D gene is possibly TRBD1 (5 bases). V lost 5 bases and J lost 2, with 13 bases in between. CDR1 is KGHSH and CDR2 is LQKENI in the germline V gene. The CDR3 length is 15 residues. The CDR3 region has the DNA TGTGCCAGCTCAGCAGACAGATCGGGCAATCAGCCCCAGCATTTT. Protein product: CASSADRSGNQPQHF.

The gene calls are TRBV28 and TRBJ2-3; TRBD2 matches at 12 bases. This CDR3 contains 15 residues. Germline values: CDR1 MDHEN, CDR2 SYDVKM. V was pared by 6 bases and J by 6 bases, with 7 bases of the junction left unmatched. DNA of the CDR3: TGTGCCAGCAGGTATCGACTAGCGGGGGCGGATACGCAGTATTTT. This encodes CASRYRLAGADTQYF.

This clonotype was observed a few times. The chain combines TRBV11-2 with TRBJ2-7; 9 bases fit TRBD2. The CDR3 totals 13 residues. Per the germline V gene, CDR1 is SGHAT and CDR2 is FQNNGV. After removal of 6 bases from V and 6 bases from J, the junction contained 6 bases not matched to a gene. This CDR3 reads CASRSGLASEQYF. The CDR3 region has the DNA TGTGCCAGCAGGTCGGGACTAGCCTCCGAGCAGTACTTC.

Many counts were recorded for this clonotype. The rearrangement joins TRBV7-9 to TRBJ1-2, with a possible D match to TRBD1 (5 bases). This CDR3 is built from 13 residues. The ends were cut back, 5 bases at V and 7 bases at J, with 14 bases in the middle. Per the germline V gene, CDR1 is SEHNR and CDR2 is FQNEAQ (reference sequence). The CDR3 bases are TGTGCCAGCAGCCCAGACAGTGCCGCTGGCTACACCTTC. Encoded protein: CASSPDSAAGYTF.

This clonotype was observed at least ten times. This sequence joins TRBV2 and TRBJ2-3; no definite D call. The CDR3 runs 11 residues. Germline lookup yields CDR1 SNHLY and CDR2 FYNNEI. Trimming took off 6 bases at V and 7 bases at J, with 8 bases between the two ends. The CDR3 protein is CASRSDYTQYF. The CDR3 bases are TGTGCCAGCAGATCAGATTATACGCAGTATTTT.

Points on this clonotype: One base away lies a much larger clone, so this may be a sequencing read error. This sequence joins TRBV7-2 and TRBJ1-5, with TRBD1 matching over 8 bases. Trimming removed 5 bases from V and 5 bases from J; junction bases left unmatched: 5. Germline CDR1 reads SGHTA; CDR2 reads FQGNSA. This CDR3 is 14 amino acids long. This CDR3 reads CASSPTGEDQPQHF. CDR3 DNA sequence: TGTGCCAGCAGCCCGACAGGGGAGGATCAGCCCCAGCATTTT.